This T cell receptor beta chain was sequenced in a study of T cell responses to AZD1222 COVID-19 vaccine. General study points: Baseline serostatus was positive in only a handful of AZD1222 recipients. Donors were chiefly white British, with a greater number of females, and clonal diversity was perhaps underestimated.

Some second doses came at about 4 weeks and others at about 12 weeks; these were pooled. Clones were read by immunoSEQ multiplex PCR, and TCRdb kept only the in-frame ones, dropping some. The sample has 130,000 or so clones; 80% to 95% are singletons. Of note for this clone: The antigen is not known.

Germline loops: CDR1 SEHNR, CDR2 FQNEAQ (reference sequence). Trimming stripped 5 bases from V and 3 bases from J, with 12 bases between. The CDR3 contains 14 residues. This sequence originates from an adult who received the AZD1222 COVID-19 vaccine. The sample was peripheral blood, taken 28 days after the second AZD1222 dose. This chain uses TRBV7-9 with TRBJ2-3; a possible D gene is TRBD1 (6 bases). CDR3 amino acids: CASSTIQGTDTQYF. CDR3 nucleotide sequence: TGTGCCAGCAGCACCATTCAGGGGACAGATACGCAGTATTTT. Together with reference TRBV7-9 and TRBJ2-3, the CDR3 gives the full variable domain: DTGVSQNPRHKITKRGQNVTFRCDPISEHNRLYWYRQTLGQGPEFLTYFQNEAQLEKSRLLSDRFSAERPKGSFSTLEIQRTEQGDSAMYLCASSTIQGTDTQYFGPGTRLTVL.